This T cell receptor (beta chain) was sequenced for a study of post-analysis software for immune sequencing data (dated by TCRdb to the mid-2010s). For context, the study as a whole: Disease courses on record covered relapsing-remitting, secondary progressive and progressive-relapsing multiple sclerosis, though some patients had no subtype annotation. Patient repertoires were compared against about twelve previously published healthy control repertoires from donors aged roughly 6 to 28 years. A subset of samples was prepared in parallel using single-end sample barcoding, then pooled and co-amplified after Illumina adapter ligation.

This clonotype was seen a few times. What this receptor recognizes is not known. Base qualities are not at hand, and no much larger clone is one base apart. To demonstrate the VDJtools post-analysis software, the study profiled TCR beta repertoires from the peripheral blood of about a dozen young patients with multiple sclerosis. The patients with multiple sclerosis were children and adolescents between about 6 and 17 years of age. The library was built by means of PCR. TCRdb names Illumina HiSeq 2500 as the instrument used. To reduce PCR and sequencing biases, unique molecular identifiers were incorporated into the TCR beta cDNA libraries. Per 1 to 10 million input T cells, roughly 0.5 million cDNA molecules were obtained, such that each molecule approximated one T cell. The patient libraries were prepared and sequenced with the same protocol used for the earlier healthy control dataset. Samples belonging to the same batch were prepared together, multiplexed and sequenced on a shared HiSeq lane. As for how the authors treated the data: Raw barcoded reads were processed with MIGEC, and single-read molecular identifier groups were discarded before consensus assembly and CDR3 extraction. VDJtools was used for post-analysis of the clonotype tables, with diversity normalized by down-sampling every dataset to the smallest sample size. Repertoire overlap clustering matched CDR3 amino acid but not nucleotide sequences to correct batch-related cross-sample contamination. The public reads were reanalyzed by TCRdb: fastp trimming at Q25, MiXCR alignment, in-frame beta chains only. Each entry merges the rows of one CDR3 protein and shows their most common DNA and genes. The V and J calls come from TCRdb's annotation, not from the publication. Present in this sample are about 760,000 distinct CDR3 sequences, roughly 27% of which were seen just once. 0.55% to 0.65% of the sample comes from the top ten.

Study-wide findings and limitations: When samples were clustered directly using the F measure, samples prepared in the same batch co-clustered strongly, which prompted a batch-effect correction. Normalized Chao1 diversity was significantly lower in multiple sclerosis patients than controls, suggesting substantial peripheral T-cell clonal expansion. The multiple sclerosis patient group was slightly younger than the control group. Four to six TRBV segments, including TRBV5-6, TRBV5-1 and TRBV20-1, were significantly more frequent in patients than controls.

The germline V gene (reference sequence) supplies CDR1 LNHNV and CDR2 YYDKDF. Its CDR3 holds 14 amino acids, cysteine through phenylalanine. Only the CDR3 portion is preserved as DNA: 42 bases, with reading frame beginning at the first base. Between the V and J ends, shortened by 7 bases and 5 bases respectively, the junction contains 17 bases. The V gene is TRBV15 and the J gene is TRBJ2-5; a tentative D match to TRBD2 spans 6 bases. Input material: blood. The sequence came from a girl aged 5-17 years with multiple sclerosis. This receptor has the CDR3 CATTPHTRGETQYF. The DNA is as follows: TGTGCCACCACCCCGCACACCCGGGGGGAGACCCAGTACTTC.